Included here is one TCR beta chain sequence, with context. RNA, at about 0.45 to 1 ug, was reverse transcribed with random hexamers. MiXCR, run by TCRdb on the immunoSEQ multiplex PCR reads, gives a single entry per CDR3 protein. The sample has about 200,000 distinct CDR3 sequences, roughly 94% seen once; the top ten hold 0.082%. The data belong to a study of CD8 T cells in Susac syndrome. V was shortened by 3 bases and J by 6 bases, with 15 bases between the two germline ends. The CDR3 consists of 13 residues. In germline, CDR1 is GTSNPN, CDR2 SVGIG (reference sequence). This TCR was recovered from a human donor with multiple sclerosis. Specimen: CD4+ T cells from PBMCs. V gene TRBV30 combines with J gene TRBJ2-7, with unresolved D. In nucleotides, the CDR3 is TGTGCCTGGAGCATACCAGGCCCCCCCGAGCAGTACTTC. Its translation is CAWSIPGPPEQYF.